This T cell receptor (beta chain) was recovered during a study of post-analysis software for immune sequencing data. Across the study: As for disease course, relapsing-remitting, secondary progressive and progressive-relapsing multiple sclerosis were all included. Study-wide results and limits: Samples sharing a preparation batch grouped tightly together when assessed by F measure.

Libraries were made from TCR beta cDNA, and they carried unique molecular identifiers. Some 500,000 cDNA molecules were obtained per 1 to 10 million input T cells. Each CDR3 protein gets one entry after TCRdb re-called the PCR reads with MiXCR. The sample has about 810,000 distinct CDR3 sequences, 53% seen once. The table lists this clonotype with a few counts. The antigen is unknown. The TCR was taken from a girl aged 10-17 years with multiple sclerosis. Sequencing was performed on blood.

The CDR3 region is CAISASDRGVVGYF. The CDR3 DNA reads TGTGCCATCAGCGCTTCGGACAGGGGGGTGGTGGGGTACTTC. The rearrangement joins TRBV10-3 to TRBJ2-7; 10 positions agree with TRBD1. The CDR3 loop spans 14 amino acids. V lost 6 bases, J lost 12 bases, and 14 bases stayed unmatched. Germline V gene data show CDR1 as ENHRY and CDR2 as SYGVKD.